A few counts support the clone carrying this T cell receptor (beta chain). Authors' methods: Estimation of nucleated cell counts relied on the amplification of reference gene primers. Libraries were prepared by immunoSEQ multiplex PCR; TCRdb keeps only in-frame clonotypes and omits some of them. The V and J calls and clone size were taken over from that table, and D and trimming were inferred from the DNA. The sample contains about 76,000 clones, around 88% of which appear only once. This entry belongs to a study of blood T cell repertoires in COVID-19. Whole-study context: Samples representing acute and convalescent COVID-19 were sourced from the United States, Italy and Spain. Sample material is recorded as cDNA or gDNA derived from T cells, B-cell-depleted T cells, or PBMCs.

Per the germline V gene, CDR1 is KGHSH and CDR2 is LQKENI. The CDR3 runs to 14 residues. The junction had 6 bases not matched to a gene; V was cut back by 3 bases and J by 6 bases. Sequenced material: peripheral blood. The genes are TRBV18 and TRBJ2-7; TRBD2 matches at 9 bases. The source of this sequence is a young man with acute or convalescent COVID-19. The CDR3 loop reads CASSPGTSFPEQYF. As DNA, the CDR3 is TGTGCCAGCTCACCCGGGACTAGCTTTCCCGAGCAGTACTTC.